The 2 T cell receptor beta chains below all came from one sample that was sequenced in a study of T and B cells in COVID-19 patients. Blood genomic DNA input for TRB amplification was roughly 220-500 ng. TRB rearrangements were amplified by multiplex PCR with BIOMED2 TRB-A/B primers. From the multiplex PCR reads, TCRdb called clonotypes with MiXCR, one entry per CDR3 protein. This sample yields around 25,000 distinct CDR3 sequences, of which over 25% are seen a single time; about 1.7% belongs to the top ten. Specimen: blood. Every receptor here comes from a human donor who had recovered from COVID-19.

As DNA, the CDR3 is TGTGCCAGCAGTCCTCGACGGCTGAACACTGAAGCTTTCTTT. It specifies CASSPRRLNTEAFF. The chain is built from TRBV6-5 and TRBJ1-1; D remains ambiguous. This CDR3 has 14 amino acids. V lost 5 bases to trimming and J lost 0 bases, with 10 bases between them. Germline V gene sequence: CDR1 MNHEY, CDR2 SVGAGI.

This chain joins TRBV5-1 and TRBJ2-3; 7 bases line up with TRBD2. V was clipped by 4 bases and J by 10 bases; unmatched bases: 3. Germline values: CDR1 SGHRS, CDR2 YFSETQ. This CDR3 spans 11 amino acids. CDR3 sequence reads: CASSGGGAQYF. DNA for the CDR3: TGCGCCAGCAGCGGGGGGGGTGCGCAGTATTTT.